The 18 T cell receptor beta chains below were found in one sample sequenced in a study of regulatory T cells in long-lasting Graves disease. The time point was: newly diagnosed GD, antithyroid drugs for less than 3 months. PBMC RNA served as the TCR library source. Arm-PCR of CDR3 regions with iRepertoire HTBI primers generated TCR beta libraries. One entry per CDR3 protein, called by TCRdb with MiXCR from the multiplex PCR reads. The sample has hundreds of thousands of distinct CDR3 sequences, 16% seen once. The same data also went into a second study, on T cells in Graves' hyperthyroidism and ophthalmopathy.

The sample was peripheral blood mononuclear cells (PBMCs), taken at new diagnosis, from a patient treated with antithyroid drugs. These receptors came from a woman aged 25-40 years with Graves disease.

The chain has TRBV20-1 and TRBJ2-7; D may be TRBD1 (6 bases). Trimming left V 3 bases short and J 0 bases short, with 18 bases between. The germline V gene encodes CDR1 DFQATT and CDR2 SNEGSKA (reference sequence). The CDR3 runs to 16 residues. The CDR3 reads CSARGLNRDGSYEQYF. The CDR3 DNA reads TGCAGTGCTAGGGGGTTAAACAGGGACGGCTCCTACGAGCAGTACTTC.

This rearrangement joins TRBV10-1 to TRBJ2-5; 8 bases are shared with TRBD2. Germline values: CDR1 WNHNN, CDR2 SYGVQD (reference sequence). CDR3 length: 15 residues. The J segment lost 5 bases and the V segment lost 4 bases, leaving 9 bases of the junction unmatched. This chain's CDR3 is CASSVSVAGLETQYF. DNA of the CDR3: TGCGCCAGCAGTGTTAGCGTAGCGGGACTGGAGACCCAGTACTTC.

A few counts support this clonotype. The chain is built from TRBV20-1 and TRBJ2-1; the match to TRBD2 covers 8 bases. The CDR3 is 12 residues long. J lost 9 bases, V lost 5 bases, and 6 bases had no gene match. CDR1 and CDR2 from the germline V gene are DFQATT and SNEGSKA (reference sequence). The CDR3: CSALAGHGEQFF. CDR3 DNA: TGCAGTGCTCTAGCGGGTCATGGTGAGCAGTTCTTC.

This clonotype was seen only a few times. The junction differs from germline at one of its ends, possibly a read error. The chain links TRBV5-5 to TRBJ2-7, with TRBD1 identical over 9 bases. The CDR3 runs 16 residues. Per germline, CDR1 SGHKS and CDR2 YYEKEE (reference sequence). CDR3 residues: CASTLSDEDRGNEQYF. CDR3 coding DNA: TGTGCCAGCACCTTGTCGGATGAGGACAGGGGAAACGAGCAGTACTTC.

The V call is TRBV19, the J call TRBJ2-7, with D perhaps TRBD1 (6 bases). Looked up from germline, CDR1 is LNHDA and CDR2 is SQIVND (reference sequence). This CDR3 contains 15 residues. With 5 bases removed from V and 0 bases from J, the gap between germline ends came to 14 bases. Here the CDR3 reads CASSDDRSSSYEQYF. The CDR3 region has the DNA TGTGCCAGTAGTGATGACAGGTCGAGCTCCTACGAGCAGTACTTC.

This clonotype was picked up many times. As DNA, the CDR3 is TGTGCCAGCAGGCTGACAGGTGCAACTAATGAAAAACTGTTTTTT. Its protein is CASRLTGATNEKLFF. The V gene is TRBV2, the J gene TRBJ1-4; tentative D call: TRBD1 (6 bases). The germline V and J ends were trimmed by 6 bases and 0 bases, with 11 bases remaining between them. Germline CDR1 SNHLY, CDR2 FYNNEI. This CDR3 is built from 15 residues.

J is TRBJ2-3 and V is TRBV30; 11 nucleotides match TRBD2. J lost 1 base, V lost 2 bases, and 11 bases had no gene match. The CDR3 extends over 18 amino acids. Germline CDR1 reads GTSNPN; CDR2 reads SVGIG (reference sequence). The CDR3 DNA sequence: TGTGCCTGGAGTAGGACTAGCGGGCAGACCCCTGGCACAGATACGCAGTATTTT. Protein: CAWSRTSGQTPGTDTQYF. Based on the CDR3 plus reference TRBV30 and TRBJ2-3, the full variable domain is SQTIHQWPATLVQPVGSPLSLECTVEGTSNPNLYWYRQAAGRGLQLLFYSVGIGQISSEVPQNLSASRPQDRQFILSSKKLLLSDSGFYLCAWSRTSGQTPGTDTQYFGPGTRLTVL.

The rearrangement joins TRBV30 to TRBJ1-6, with TRBD1 identical over 9 bases. The CDR3 is 13 amino acids. Germline values: CDR1 GTSNPN, CDR2 SVGIG (reference sequence). The ends lost 6 bases at V and 8 bases at J; junction bases unmatched: 5. CDR3 sequence (DNA): TGTGCCTGTCCGGGACAGGGCCATTCACCCCTCCACTTT. Residues: CACPGQGHSPLHF. Combining the CDR3 with reference TRBV30 and TRBJ1-6 gives the whole variable domain SQTIHQWPATLVQPVGSPLSLECTVEGTSNPNLYWYRQAAGRGLQLLFYSVGIGQISSEVPQNLSASRPQDRQFILSSKKLLLSDSGFYLCACPGQGHSPLHFGNGTRLTVT.

The V and J genes are TRBV7-3 and TRBJ2-1, with 9 bases fitting TRBD1. The CDR3 spans 15 residues. The ends lost 6 bases at V and 4 bases at J; junction bases unmatched: 7. Germline CDR1 reads SGHTA; CDR2 reads FQGTGA. The CDR3 region is CASSDGTGTYNEQFF. The CDR3, as DNA: TGTGCCAGCAGTGACGGGACAGGGACATACAATGAGCAGTTCTTC. Based on the CDR3 plus reference TRBV7-3 and TRBJ2-1, the full variable domain is GAGVSQTPSNKVTEKGKYVELRCDPISGHTALYWYRQSLGQGPEFLIYFQGTGAADDSGLPNDRFFAVRPEGSVSTLKIQRTERGDSAVYLCASSDGTGTYNEQFFGPGTRLTVL.

The chain carries TRBV28 and TRBJ2-2, with D tentatively TRBD1 or TRBD2 (5 bases each). The V gene's germline CDR1 is MDHEN and CDR2 SYDVKM. CDR3 length: 14 amino acids. The V gene lost 3 bases and the J gene lost 6 bases, with 11 bases spanning the gap. The CDR3 protein is CASSLGGGAGELFF. CDR3 nucleotides: TGTGCCAGCAGTTTGGGTGGGGGAGCCGGGGAGCTGTTTTTT.

The chain links TRBV20-1 to TRBJ2-1; 7 nucleotides match TRBD1. This CDR3 has 14 residues. In germline, CDR1 is DFQATT, CDR2 SNEGSKA (reference sequence). With 5 bases clipped from V and 2 bases from J, the junction kept 6 bases outside the gene matches. CDR3 region: CSALDRATYNEQFF. The CDR3 DNA follows: TGCAGTGCTTTAGACAGGGCCACCTACAATGAGCAGTTCTTC.

V and J are TRBV18 and TRBJ1-2; the D is unclear. The CDR3 has 15 amino acids. In germline, CDR1 is KGHSH, CDR2 LQKENI. V dropped 4 bases and J dropped 5 bases, with 17 bases sitting between them. CDR3: CASSQNQETEYGYTF. The CDR3 nucleotides read TGTGCCAGCTCACAAAACCAAGAGACGGAATATGGCTACACCTTC.

This clonotype was found many times. The V and J genes are TRBV27 and TRBJ1-5, with 7 bases aligning to TRBD1. Trimming removed 6 bases from V and 2 bases from J; junction bases left unmatched: 7. There are 15 residues in the CDR3. The germline CDR1 and CDR2 sequences are MNHEY and SMNVEV (reference sequence). The CDR3 nucleotides are TGTGCCAGCAGGTCCGAACAGGGGCGCAATCAGCCCCAGCATTTT. Protein product: CASRSEQGRNQPQHF.

The chain has TRBV5-6 and TRBJ2-1, with a weak D call TRBD2 (7 bases). The CDR3 is made up of 17 amino acids. V was trimmed by 5 bases and J by 1 base, leaving 19 bases between them. Germline CDR1 SGHDT, CDR2 YYEEEE. The CDR3 DNA is TGTGCCAGCAGGATCGAAGGGGGGGGGCCATCCTACAATGAGCAGTTCTTC. Translation: CASRIEGGGPSYNEQFF.

This clonotype was found a few times. The chain recombines TRBV7-9 with TRBJ1-4, with D tentatively TRBD1 (6 bases). The CDR3 loop spans 18 amino acids. The ends were cut back, 1 base at V and 0 bases at J, with 15 bases in the middle. CDR1 is SEHNR, CDR2 FQNEAQ, per germline (reference sequence). This CDR3 reads CASSLVGGRASTNEKLFF. Written as DNA, the CDR3 is TGTGCCAGCAGCTTAGTAGGGGGTAGGGCCTCAACTAATGAAAAACTGTTTTTT. Filled out from reference TRBV7-9 and TRBJ1-4, the complete variable domain reads DTGVSQNPRHKITKRGQNVTFRCDPISEHNRLYWYRQTLGQGPEFLTYFQNEAQLEKSRLLSDRFSAERPKGSFSTLEIQRTEQGDSAMYLCASSLVGGRASTNEKLFFGSGTQLSVL.

This clonotype was counted only a few times. The chain has TRBV30 and TRBJ2-3, with D perhaps TRBD1 (6 bases). The CDR3 spans 13 residues. Germline CDR1 and CDR2: GTSNPN and SVGIG (reference sequence). Trimming removed 5 bases at V and 3 bases at J, with 12 bases between. The CDR3 loop is CAWQGWGTDTQYF. The CDR3 DNA reads TGTGCCTGGCAGGGGTGGGGAACAGATACGCAGTATTTT. The variable domain in full, completed from reference TRBV30 and TRBJ2-3, reads SQTIHQWPATLVQPVGSPLSLECTVEGTSNPNLYWYRQAAGRGLQLLFYSVGIGQISSEVPQNLSASRPQDRQFILSSKKLLLSDSGFYLCAWQGWGTDTQYFGPGTRLTVL.

The J gene is TRBJ2-7, the V gene TRBV3-1; D call uncertain. Germline CDR1 LGHDT, CDR2 YNNKEL (reference sequence). Trimming took 3 bases from V and 4 from J, leaving 19 bases between them. The CDR3 has 16 residues. CDR3 sequence (DNA): TGTGCCAGCAGCCATAGTTTGTACGGTGAGGCGTACGAGCAGTACTTC. Translated, it gives CASSHSLYGEAYEQYF.

The table lists this clonotype with a few counts. The chain carries TRBV5-4 and TRBJ2-7; 8 bases align to TRBD1. Germline-derived CDR1 and CDR2 are SGHNT and YYREEE (reference sequence). The CDR3 consists of 15 residues. Trimming removed 2 bases from V and 3 bases from J; junction bases left unmatched: 7. For the CDR3, the DNA is TGTGCCAGCAGCTTTCAGGACAGGGTATTCTACGAGCAGTACTTC. Translating gives CASSFQDRVFYEQYF.